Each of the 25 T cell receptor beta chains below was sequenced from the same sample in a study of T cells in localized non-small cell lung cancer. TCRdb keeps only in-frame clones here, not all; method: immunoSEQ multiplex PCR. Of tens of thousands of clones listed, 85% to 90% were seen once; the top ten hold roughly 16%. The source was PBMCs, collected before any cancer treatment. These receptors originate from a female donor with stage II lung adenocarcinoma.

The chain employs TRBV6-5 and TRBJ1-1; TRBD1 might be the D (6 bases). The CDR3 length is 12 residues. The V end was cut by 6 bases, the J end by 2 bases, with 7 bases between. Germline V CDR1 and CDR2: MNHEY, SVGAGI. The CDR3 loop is CASRDRNTEAFF. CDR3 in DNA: TGTGCCAGCAGGGACAGAAACACTGAAGCTTTCTTT.

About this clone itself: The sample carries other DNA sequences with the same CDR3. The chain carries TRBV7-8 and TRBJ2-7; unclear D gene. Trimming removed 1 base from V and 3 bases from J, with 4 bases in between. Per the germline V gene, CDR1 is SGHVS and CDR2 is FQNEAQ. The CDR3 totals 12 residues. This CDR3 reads CASSLVFYEQYF. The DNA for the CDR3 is TGTGCCAGCAGCTTAGTTTTCTACGAGCAGTACTTC.

The CDR3 here is CASSPDSTRDTQYF. In DNA form, the CDR3 reads TGCGCCAGCAGCCCAGACTCAACCAGAGATACGCAGTATTTT. This rearrangement joins TRBV5-1 to TRBJ2-3; D remains ambiguous. The CDR3 sequence is 14 residues long. Germline lookup yields CDR1 SGHRS and CDR2 YFSETQ. V lost 4 bases and J 5 bases, leaving 14 bases between the germline ends. Full variable domain (rest looked up from reference TRBV5-1 and TRBJ2-3): KAGVTQTPRYLIKTRGQQVTLSCSPISGHRSVSWYQQTPGQGLQFLFEYFSETQRNKGNFPGRFSGRQFSNSRSEMNVSTLELGDSALYLCASSPDSTRDTQYFGPGTRLTVL.

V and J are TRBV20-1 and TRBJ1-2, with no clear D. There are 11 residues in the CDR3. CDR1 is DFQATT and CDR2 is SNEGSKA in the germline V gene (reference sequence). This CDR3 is CSGREGYGYTF. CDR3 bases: TGCAGCGGACGGGAAGGCTATGGCTACACCTTC.

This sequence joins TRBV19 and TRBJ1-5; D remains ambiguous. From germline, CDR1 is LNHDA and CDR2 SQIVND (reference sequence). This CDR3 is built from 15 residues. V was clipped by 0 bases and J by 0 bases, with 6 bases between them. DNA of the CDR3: TGTGCCAGTAGTATAGAGGGGTTTAGCAATCAGCCCCAGCATTTT. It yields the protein CASSIEGFSNQPQHF.

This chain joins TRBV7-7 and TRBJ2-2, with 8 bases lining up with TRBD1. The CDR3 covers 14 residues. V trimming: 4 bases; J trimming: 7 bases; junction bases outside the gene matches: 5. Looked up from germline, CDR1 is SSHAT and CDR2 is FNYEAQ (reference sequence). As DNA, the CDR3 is TGTGCCAGCAGCTCGACAGGGGTTAGCGGGGAGCTGTTTTTT. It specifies CASSSTGVSGELFF.

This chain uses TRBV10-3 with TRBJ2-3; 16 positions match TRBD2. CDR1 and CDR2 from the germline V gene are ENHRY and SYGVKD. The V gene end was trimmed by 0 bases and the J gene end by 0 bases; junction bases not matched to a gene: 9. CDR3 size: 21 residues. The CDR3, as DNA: TGTGCCATCAGTGAGTCTCTACCGGGACTAGCGGGGGGGACTAGCACAGATACGCAGTATTTT. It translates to CAISESLPGLAGGTSTDTQYF.

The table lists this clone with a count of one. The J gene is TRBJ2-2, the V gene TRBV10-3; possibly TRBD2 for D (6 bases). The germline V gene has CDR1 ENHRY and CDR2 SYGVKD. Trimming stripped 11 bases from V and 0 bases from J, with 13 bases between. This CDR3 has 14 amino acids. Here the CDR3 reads CASATSSNTGELFF. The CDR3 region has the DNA TGTGCCTCCGCAACTAGCTCGAACACCGGGGAGCTGTTTTTT.

CDR3 region: CASSESPGTGQLVFF. The CDR3 DNA reads TGTGCCAGCAGTGAATCCCCCGGGACAGGACAATTGGTGTTTTTT. This chain connects TRBV2 to TRBJ1-4; the match to TRBD1 covers 8 bases. Germline V CDR1 and CDR2: SNHLY, FYNNEI. The CDR3 runs to 15 residues. V dropped 2 bases and J dropped 15; count of bases not matched to a gene: 14.

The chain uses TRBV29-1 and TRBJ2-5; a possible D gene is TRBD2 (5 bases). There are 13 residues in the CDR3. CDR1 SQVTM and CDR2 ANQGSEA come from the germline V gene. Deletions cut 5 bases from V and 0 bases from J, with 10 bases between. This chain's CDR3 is CSVSAGNQETQYF. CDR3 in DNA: TGCAGCGTTTCGGCGGGTAACCAAGAGACCCAGTACTTC.

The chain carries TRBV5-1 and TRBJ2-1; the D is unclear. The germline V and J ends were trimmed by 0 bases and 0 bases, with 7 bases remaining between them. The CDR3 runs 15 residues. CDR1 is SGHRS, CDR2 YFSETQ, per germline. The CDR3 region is CASSLAIISYNEQFF. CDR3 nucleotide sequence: TGCGCCAGCAGCTTGGCCATTATCTCCTACAATGAGCAGTTCTTC. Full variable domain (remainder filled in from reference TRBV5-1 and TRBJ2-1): KAGVTQTPRYLIKTRGQQVTLSCSPISGHRSVSWYQQTPGQGLQFLFEYFSETQRNKGNFPGRFSGRQFSNSRSEMNVSTLELGDSALYLCASSLAIISYNEQFFGPGTRLTVL.

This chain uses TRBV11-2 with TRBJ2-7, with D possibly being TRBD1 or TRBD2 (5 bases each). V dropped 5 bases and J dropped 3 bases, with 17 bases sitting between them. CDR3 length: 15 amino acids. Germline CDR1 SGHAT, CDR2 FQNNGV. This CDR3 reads CASSLTQGSGYEQYF. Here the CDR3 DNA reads TGTGCCAGCAGCCTAACGCAGGGAAGCGGCTACGAGCAGTACTTC. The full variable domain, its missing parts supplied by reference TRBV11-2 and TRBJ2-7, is EAGVAQSPRYKIIEKRQSVAFWCNPISGHATLYWYQQILGQGPKLLIQFQNNGVVDDSQLPKDRFSAERLKGVDSTLKIQPAKLEDSAVYLCASSLTQGSGYEQYFGPGTRLTVT.

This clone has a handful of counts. CDR3 coding DNA: TGTGCCAGCAGCAAAGAGGGATTTAATGAAAAACTGTTTTTT. This sequence encodes CASSKEGFNEKLFF. This chain joins TRBV6-5 and TRBJ1-4; D unresolved. The CDR3 extends over 14 amino acids. CDR1 and CDR2 from the germline V gene are MNHEY and SVGAGI. Deletions cut 6 bases from V and 4 bases from J, with 12 bases between.

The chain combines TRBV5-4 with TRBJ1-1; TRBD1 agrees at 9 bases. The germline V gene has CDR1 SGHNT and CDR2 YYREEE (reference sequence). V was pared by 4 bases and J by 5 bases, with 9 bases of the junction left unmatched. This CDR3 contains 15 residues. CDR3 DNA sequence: TGTGCCAGCAGCAAACCAGCACAGGGGGCTACTGAAGCTTTCTTT. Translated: CASSKPAQGATEAFF.

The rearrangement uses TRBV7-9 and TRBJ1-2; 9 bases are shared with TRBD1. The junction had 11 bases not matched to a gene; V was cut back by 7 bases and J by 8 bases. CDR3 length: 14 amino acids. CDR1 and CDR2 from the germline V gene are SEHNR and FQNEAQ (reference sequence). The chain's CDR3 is CASTRQGGWKGYTF. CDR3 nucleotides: TGTGCCAGCACCAGACAGGGGGGATGGAAGGGCTACACCTTC.

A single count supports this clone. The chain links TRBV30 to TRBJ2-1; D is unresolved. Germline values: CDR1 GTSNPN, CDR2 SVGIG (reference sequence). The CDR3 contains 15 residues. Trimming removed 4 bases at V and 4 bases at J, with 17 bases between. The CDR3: CAWIRALGLYNEQFF. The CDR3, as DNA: TGTGCCTGGATTAGGGCCCTAGGATTATACAATGAGCAGTTCTTC.

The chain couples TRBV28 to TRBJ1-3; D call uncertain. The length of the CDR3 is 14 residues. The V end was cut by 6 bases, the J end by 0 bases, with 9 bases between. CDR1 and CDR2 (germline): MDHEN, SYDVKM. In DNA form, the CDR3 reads TGTGCCAGCAGGGAGGCCCTCTCTGGAAACACCATATATTTT. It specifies CASREALSGNTIYF. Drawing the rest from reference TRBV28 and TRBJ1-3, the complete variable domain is DVKVTQSSRYLVKRTGEKVFLECVQDMDHENMFWYRQDPGLGLRLIYFSYDVKMKEKGDIPEGYSVSREKKERFSLILESASTNQTSMYLCASREALSGNTIYFGEGSWLTVV.

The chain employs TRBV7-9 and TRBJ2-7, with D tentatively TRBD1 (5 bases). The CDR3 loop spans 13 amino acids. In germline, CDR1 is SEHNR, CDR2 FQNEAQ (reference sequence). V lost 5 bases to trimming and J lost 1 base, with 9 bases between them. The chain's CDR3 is CASSPQVSYEQYF. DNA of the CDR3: TGTGCCAGCAGCCCACAGGTATCCTACGAGCAGTACTTC. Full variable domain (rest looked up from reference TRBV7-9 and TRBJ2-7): DTGVSQNPRHKITKRGQNVTFRCDPISEHNRLYWYRQTLGQGPEFLTYFQNEAQLEKSRLLSDRFSAERPKGSFSTLEIQRTEQGDSAMYLCASSPQVSYEQYFGPGTRLTVT.

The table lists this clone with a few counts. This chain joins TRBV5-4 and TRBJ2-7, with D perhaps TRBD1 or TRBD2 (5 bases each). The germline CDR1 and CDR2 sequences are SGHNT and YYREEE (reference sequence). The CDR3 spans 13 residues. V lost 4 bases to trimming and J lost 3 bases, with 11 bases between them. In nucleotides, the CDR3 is TGTGCCAGCAGCATTGGGACCGTCTACGAGCAGTACTTC. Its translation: CASSIGTVYEQYF.

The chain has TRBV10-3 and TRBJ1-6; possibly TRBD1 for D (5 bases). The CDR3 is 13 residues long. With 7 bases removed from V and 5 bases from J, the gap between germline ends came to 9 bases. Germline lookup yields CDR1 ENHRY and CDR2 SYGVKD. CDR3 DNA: TGTGCCATCACTCAGGGTAATAATTCACCCCTCCACTTT. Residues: CAITQGNNSPLHF.

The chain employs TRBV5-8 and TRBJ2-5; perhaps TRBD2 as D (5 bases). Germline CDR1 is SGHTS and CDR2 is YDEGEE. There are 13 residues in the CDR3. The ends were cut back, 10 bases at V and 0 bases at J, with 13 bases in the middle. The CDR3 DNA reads TGTGCCCACGGAGGACGCAACCAAGAGACCCAGTACTTC. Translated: CAHGGRNQETQYF.

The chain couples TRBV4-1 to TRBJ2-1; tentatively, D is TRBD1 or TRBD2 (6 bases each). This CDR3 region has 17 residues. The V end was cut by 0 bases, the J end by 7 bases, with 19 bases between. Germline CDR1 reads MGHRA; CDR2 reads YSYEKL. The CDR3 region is CASSQDPPGGVVNEQFF. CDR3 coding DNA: TGCGCCAGCAGCCAAGATCCACCCGGGGGCGTAGTGAATGAGCAGTTCTTC.

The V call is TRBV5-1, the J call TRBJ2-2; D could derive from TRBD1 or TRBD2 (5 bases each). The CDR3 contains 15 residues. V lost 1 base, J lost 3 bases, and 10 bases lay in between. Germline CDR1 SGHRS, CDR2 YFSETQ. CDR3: CASSLRDPYTGELFF. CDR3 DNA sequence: TGCGCCAGCAGCTTGAGGGACCCCTACACCGGGGAGCTGTTTTTT.

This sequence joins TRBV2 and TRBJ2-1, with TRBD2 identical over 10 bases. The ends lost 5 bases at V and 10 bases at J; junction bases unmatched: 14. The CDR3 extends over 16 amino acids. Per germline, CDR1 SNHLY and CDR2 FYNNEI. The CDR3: CASSRISGGTPSEQFF. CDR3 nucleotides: TGTGCCAGCAGTCGTATTAGCGGGGGGACCCCAAGCGAGCAGTTCTTC.

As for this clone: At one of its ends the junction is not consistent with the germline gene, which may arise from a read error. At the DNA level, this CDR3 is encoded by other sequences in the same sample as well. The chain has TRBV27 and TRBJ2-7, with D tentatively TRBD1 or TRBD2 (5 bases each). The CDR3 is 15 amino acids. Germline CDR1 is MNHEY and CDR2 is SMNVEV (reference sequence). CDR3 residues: CASSFVGGRSHEQYF. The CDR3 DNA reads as TGTGCCAGTAGTTTTGTTGGGGGAAGGTCCCACGAGCAGTACTTC.